Following are 32 T cell receptor beta chains from one sample sequenced in a study of T cell responses to AZD1222 COVID-19 vaccine. Sequencing was performed with immunoSEQ multiplex PCR; in TCRdb, only in-frame clones are kept and a portion is missing. The table records roughly 130,000 clones, around 85% of them present only once. Here the sequenced sample was peripheral blood, taken on day 0 of AZD1222 vaccination. The receptors stem from an adult in good health.

The chain is built from TRBV19 and TRBJ2-2, with D uncertain. The ends were cut back, 7 bases at V and 0 bases at J, with 3 bases in the middle. Germline loops: CDR1 LNHDA, CDR2 SQIVND (reference sequence). The CDR3 contains 12 residues. CDR3 in DNA: TGTGCCAGTACCACGAACACCGGGGAGCTGTTTTTT. This sequence encodes CASTTNTGELFF.

This chain joins TRBV3-1 (or the pseudogene TRBV3-2) and TRBJ1-4; TRBD1 aligns across 8 bases. The CDR3 consists of 16 residues. The trim removed 2 bases at V and 5 bases at J, leaving 7 bases unmatched. Germline V gene data show CDR1 as LGHDT and CDR2 as YNNKEL (reference sequence). The CDR3 nucleotides are TGTGCCAGCAGCCAATTCCGACAGGGGAGGAATGAAAAACTGTTTTTT. Translated, it gives CASSQFRQGRNEKLFF.

The sample holds a few counts of this clone. This chain connects TRBV5-6 to TRBJ2-7, with D possibly matching TRBD2 (6 bases). The CDR3 is made up of 16 amino acids. Trimming shortened V by 4 bases and J by 7 bases, and 24 bases separated the two germline ends. Germline V lookup: CDR1 SGHDT, CDR2 YYEEEE. This chain's CDR3 is CASSPLTRLSSREQYF. The DNA for the CDR3 is TGTGCCAGCAGCCCCTTGACTAGGCTTTCCTCGCGTGAGCAGTACTTC. Full variable domain (missing parts from reference TRBV5-6 and TRBJ2-7): DAGVTQSPTHLIKTRGQQVTLRCSPKSGHDTVSWYQQALGQGPQFIFQYYEEEERQRGNFPDRFSGHQFPNYSSELNVNALLLGDSALYLCASSPLTRLSSREQYFGPGTRLTVT.

The chain recombines TRBV15 with TRBJ2-7, with D possibly matching TRBD1 (6 bases). From germline, CDR1 is LNHNV and CDR2 YYDKDF (reference sequence). Trimming removed 3 bases from V and 0 bases from J, with 6 bases in between. The CDR3 is 13 residues long. The CDR3 DNA sequence: TGTGCCACCAGCAGGGACAGCTCCTACGAGCAGTACTTC. This codes for CATSRDSSYEQYF.

The chain carries TRBV25-1 and TRBJ2-7, with D perhaps TRBD1 or TRBD2 (5 bases each). Per germline, CDR1 MGHDK and CDR2 SYGVNS. Trimming took 7 bases from V and 2 from J, leaving 18 bases between them. This CDR3 has 15 amino acids. CDR3 nucleotide sequence: TGTGCCAGCACGTCAGATGGGACGGGCGCCTACGAGCAGTACTTC. Translating gives CASTSDGTGAYEQYF.

This clone was detected only a few times. The V gene is TRBV4-2, the J gene TRBJ2-7; 7 nucleotides line up with TRBD1. With V trimmed by 3 bases and J by 5 bases, 10 bases remained unmatched. The CDR3 is 15 amino acids. Germline CDR1 is LGHNA and CDR2 is YNFKEQ. The CDR3 spells CASSQATGTVNEQYF. The CDR3 DNA sequence: TGTGCCAGCAGCCAGGCCACCGGGACAGTCAACGAGCAGTACTTC.

This sequence joins TRBV24-1 and TRBJ1-5, with 7 bases matching TRBD1. J lost 3 bases, V lost 5 bases, and 6 bases had no gene match. The CDR3 contains 15 residues. Germline V gene lookup returns CDR1 KGHDR and CDR2 SFDVKD. The CDR3 DNA is TGTGCCACCAGTGGCTCGGGACAGAACAATCAGCCCCAGCATTTT. It encodes CATSGSGQNNQPQHF.

This clone was picked up one time. This chain connects TRBV18 to TRBJ1-4; tentatively, D is TRBD1 (6 bases). V lost 4 bases to trimming and J lost 4 bases, with 16 bases between them. The CDR3 runs to 16 residues. Germline V gene sequence: CDR1 KGHSH, CDR2 LQKENI. CDR3 residues: CASSRRRDTNNEKLFF. The CDR3 bases are TGTGCCAGCTCACGTCGACGGGACACTAATAATGAAAAACTGTTTTTT.

The chain has TRBV5-1 and TRBJ2-1; 14 nucleotides agree with TRBD2. The CDR3 consists of 18 residues. The germline V gene has CDR1 SGHRS and CDR2 YFSETQ. J lost 6 bases, V lost 0 bases, and 8 bases had no gene match. The CDR3 DNA is TGCGCCAGCAGCTTGGTTGGGACTAGCGGGAGTGGGGGCAATGAGCAGTTCTTC. Protein product: CASSLVGTSGSGGNEQFF.

The gene calls are TRBV29-1 and TRBJ1-1, with D maybe TRBD1 (6 bases). The germline V gene has CDR1 SQVTM and CDR2 ANQGSEA. V shed 6 bases and J shed 1 base, with 9 bases lying between them. CDR3 length: 12 residues. The CDR3 DNA is TGCAGCGTAATACAGGGGAACACTGAAGCTTTCTTT. Amino acids: CSVIQGNTEAFF.

This chain joins TRBV15 and TRBJ1-5; D gene uncertain. Germline values: CDR1 LNHNV, CDR2 YYDKDF (reference sequence). Deletions cut 8 bases from V and 9 bases from J, with 14 bases between. CDR3 length: 12 residues. CDR3 in amino acids: CATGSTAGPQHF. CDR3 nucleotides: TGTGCCACCGGATCTACGGCAGGGCCCCAGCATTTT.

The rearrangement joins TRBV5-1 to TRBJ2-5, with TRBD1 identical over 8 bases. This CDR3 is 15 amino acids long. Germline V gene lookup returns CDR1 SGHRS and CDR2 YFSETQ. V shed 0 bases and J 7 bases; nucleotides not matched to a gene: 8. CDR3 in amino acids: CASSLDGDRPATQYF. CDR3 DNA sequence: TGCGCCAGCAGCTTGGACGGGGACAGGCCCGCGACCCAGTACTTC.

About this clone: Within the sample, other DNA sequences also encode this same CDR3. This CDR3 is CASSLAGGEQYF. The CDR3 bases are TGTGCCAGCAGCTTAGCGGGGGGGGAGCAGTACTTC. The chain uses TRBV7-2 and TRBJ2-7, with TRBD2 matching over 7 bases. Germline lookup yields CDR1 SGHTA and CDR2 FQGNSA. Unmatched junction bases numbered 0, after V lost 0 bases and J lost 7 bases. This CDR3 is built from 12 residues.

This sequence joins TRBV11-2 and TRBJ2-1, with 7 nucleotides matching TRBD2. Germline V CDR1 and CDR2: SGHAT, FQNNGV. The length of the CDR3 is 14 residues. The junction had 7 bases not matched to a gene; V was cut back by 2 bases and J by 9 bases. The CDR3 loop is CASSLSGEGGEQFF. In nucleotides, the CDR3 is TGTGCCAGCAGCTTATCGGGGGAGGGTGGTGAGCAGTTCTTC.

This clone showed up just a few times. The rearrangement uses TRBV6-5 and TRBJ2-2, with TRBD1 matching 12 bases. Looked up from germline, CDR1 is MNHEY and CDR2 is SVGAGI. The CDR3 covers 15 residues. V trimming: 5 bases; J trimming: 7 bases; junction bases outside the gene matches: 5. CDR3 coding DNA: TGTGCCAGCAGTCGGGACAGGGGGCTCAGCGGGGAGCTGTTTTTT. It yields the protein CASSRDRGLSGELFF.

The rearrangement joins TRBV4-2 to TRBJ1-2; possible D gene TRBD1, 5 bases. There are 14 residues in the CDR3. Trimming took off 1 base at V and 6 bases at J, with 12 bases between the two ends. From germline, CDR1 is LGHNA and CDR2 YNFKEQ. The CDR3 region has the DNA TGTGCCAGCAGCCAAGCCACACAGGTAGATGGCTACACCTTC. Its protein is CASSQATQVDGYTF.

This clone appeared a single time. J is TRBJ2-3 and V is TRBV7-3; 11 nucleotides agree with TRBD2. J lost 5 bases, V lost 4 bases, and 11 bases had no gene match. The CDR3 has 17 amino acids. Looked up from germline, CDR1 is SGHTA and CDR2 is FQGTGA. DNA for the CDR3: TGTGCCAGCAGCTCCGGGATTACTAGCGGGGGAGGAGATACGCAGTATTTT. Protein: CASSSGITSGGGDTQYF. Full variable domain (remainder filled in from reference TRBV7-3 and TRBJ2-3): GAGVSQTPSNKVTEKGKYVELRCDPISGHTALYWYRQSLGQGPEFLIYFQGTGAADDSGLPNDRFFAVRPEGSVSTLKIQRTERGDSAVYLCASSSGITSGGGDTQYFGPGTRLTVL.

V and J are TRBV24-1 and TRBJ2-2; 7 nucleotides align to TRBD2. CDR1 KGHDR and CDR2 SFDVKD come from the germline V gene. V gave up 6 bases and J gave up 1 base; unmatched junction bases: 7. There are 16 residues in the CDR3. CDR3 sequence: CATSSAREENTGELFF. CDR3 in DNA: TGTGCCACCAGTTCCGCCCGGGAGGAGAACACCGGGGAGCTGTTTTTT.

The chain carries TRBV30 and TRBJ2-5; D not resolved. Germline CDR1 is GTSNPN and CDR2 is SVGIG (reference sequence). The CDR3 loop spans 12 amino acids. Trimming removed 4 bases at V and 5 bases at J, with 11 bases between. In DNA, the CDR3 is TGTGCCTGGAATCTCGCCGGGGAGACCCAGTACTTC. This sequence encodes CAWNLAGETQYF.

This sequence joins TRBV24-1 and TRBJ2-1; D may be TRBD1 (5 bases). Trimming left V 5 bases short and J 6 bases short, with 7 bases between. The germline V gene encodes CDR1 KGHDR and CDR2 SFDVKD. There are 12 residues in the CDR3. The CDR3 nucleotides are TGTGCCACCAGTGGCCAGGGCAATGAGCAGTTCTTC. Its translation: CATSGQGNEQFF.

This chain uses TRBV3-1 (or the pseudogene TRBV3-2) with TRBJ2-7; D call uncertain. Germline V gene sequence: CDR1 LGHDT, CDR2 YNNKEL (reference sequence). The V gene lost 1 base and the J gene lost 1 base, with 11 bases spanning the gap. The CDR3 has 15 amino acids. The CDR3 spells CASSQASSGSYEQYF. The CDR3 DNA sequence: TGTGCCAGCAGCCAAGCATCTAGTGGTTCCTACGAGCAGTACTTC.

The V and J genes are TRBV10-3 and TRBJ1-1; maybe TRBD1 (5 bases). Deletions cut 2 bases from V and 7 bases from J, with 20 bases between. CDR3 length: 16 amino acids. In germline, CDR1 is ENHRY, CDR2 SYGVKD. This chain's CDR3 is CAISEADRLRGGEAFF. For the CDR3, the DNA is TGTGCCATCAGTGAGGCCGACAGATTAAGGGGTGGTGAAGCTTTCTTT.

This clone was counted a single time. The genes are TRBV6-5 and TRBJ1-1, with a possible D match to TRBD1 (5 bases). The CDR3 sequence is 15 residues long. With 6 bases removed from V and 8 bases from J, the gap between germline ends came to 22 bases. Germline V lookup: CDR1 MNHEY, CDR2 SVGAGI. CDR3 amino acids: CASSQIGGQGEEAFF. As DNA, the CDR3 is TGTGCCAGCAGCCAGATCGGGGGTCAGGGCGAGGAAGCTTTCTTT.

Written as DNA, the CDR3 is TGTGCCAGCAGCCCTTCACCAGGGCGGCCTACGCAGTATTTT. This translates into CASSPSPGRPTQYF. The gene calls are TRBV7-9 and TRBJ2-3; maybe TRBD1 (5 bases). Germline V gene sequence: CDR1 SEHNR, CDR2 FQNEAQ (reference sequence). This CDR3 has 14 amino acids. Between the trimmed V and J ends, which lost 5 bases and 8 bases, there was a span of 17 bases.

This chain connects TRBV9 to TRBJ2-1; possible D gene TRBD1, 6 bases. V lost 2 bases and J 0 bases, leaving 9 bases between the germline ends. Germline lookup yields CDR1 SGDLS and CDR2 YYNGEE. The CDR3 runs to 15 residues. For the CDR3, the DNA is TGTGCCAGCAGCGTGACAGGCGTCTCCTACAATGAGCAGTTCTTC. Translating it yields CASSVTGVSYNEQFF.

The chain joins TRBV3-1 (or the pseudogene TRBV3-2) to TRBJ2-3, with TRBD1 matching 8 bases. Germline CDR1 is LGHDT and CDR2 is YNNKEL (reference sequence). With 3 bases clipped from V and 1 base from J, the junction kept 6 bases outside the gene matches. The CDR3 sequence is 16 residues long. In DNA form, the CDR3 reads TGTGCCAGCAGCCATTGGACAGGGTTGGGCACAGATACGCAGTATTTT. Translating gives CASSHWTGLGTDTQYF.

V is TRBV12-5 and J is TRBJ1-1; D is possibly TRBD1 (5 bases). Germline CDR1 LGHNT, CDR2 FRNRAP. This CDR3 is built from 10 residues. Trimming left V 9 bases short and J 7 bases short, with 9 bases between. This CDR3 is CARVGGEAFF. The CDR3, as DNA: TGTGCTAGGGTGGGGGGTGAAGCTTTCTTT.

The chain employs TRBV7-2 and TRBJ1-4, with TRBD1 as a possible D gene (5 bases). Between the trimmed V and J ends, which lost 0 bases and 4 bases, there was a span of 12 bases. Germline V gene data show CDR1 as SGHTA and CDR2 as FQGNSA. The CDR3 sequence is 16 residues long. The CDR3 nucleotides read TGTGCCAGCAGCTTAGCGGTAGGACAAAGTAATGAAAAACTGTTTTTT. Amino acid sequence: CASSLAVGQSNEKLFF.

The rearrangement uses TRBV2 and TRBJ1-5; 10 bases line up with TRBD1. CDR3 length: 15 residues. Unmatched junction bases numbered 4, after V lost 5 bases and J lost 3 bases. Germline V lookup: CDR1 SNHLY, CDR2 FYNNEI. The CDR3: CASSRDRGYNQPQHF. CDR3 sequence (DNA): TGTGCCAGCAGTCGGGACAGGGGTTACAATCAGCCCCAGCATTTT.

The rearrangement links TRBV9 to TRBJ2-3, with TRBD2 identical over 11 bases. There are 17 residues in the CDR3. With V trimmed by 3 bases and J by 1 base, 7 bases remained unmatched. Germline CDR1 SGDLS, CDR2 YYNGEE. The CDR3 DNA reads TGTGCCAGCAGCGCGAATAGCGGGAGGGCCCGCACAGATACGCAGTATTTT. It specifies CASSANSGRARTDTQYF.

The genes are TRBV7-9 and TRBJ2-5, with 9 bases matching TRBD2. V lost 5 bases to trimming and J lost 1 base; unmatched junction nucleotides: 5. From germline, CDR1 is SEHNR and CDR2 FQNEAQ (reference sequence). This CDR3 is built from 15 residues. CDR3: CASSLRLAAQETQYF. The DNA for the CDR3 is TGTGCCAGCAGCCTAAGACTAGCGGCCCAAGAGACCCAGTACTTC.

This sequence joins TRBV11-2 and TRBJ2-2, with TRBD1 identical over 8 bases. The germline CDR1 and CDR2 sequences are SGHAT and FQNNGV. Trimming took 6 bases from V and 9 from J; bases not matched to a gene: 9. The CDR3 is made up of 14 amino acids. The CDR3 DNA reads as TGTGCCAGCAGTTTGTCCCAGGGGGCCCGGGAGCTGTTTTTT. It codes for CASSLSQGARELFF.